These T cell receptor beta chains were read from a single sample in a study of T-cell memory formation after mild COVID-19. Each CDR3 protein gets one entry after TCRdb re-called the 5' RACE reads with MiXCR. The sample lists roughly 620,000 distinct CDR3 sequences; approximately 19% were seen once. The material sequenced was PBMCs or a T cell subset sorted from them (not recorded which). These receptors were obtained from an adult woman who had mild COVID-19 (a few samples of this study predate the infection). Cell type and time point are not known. Both conserved end residues are part of each CDR3. A D gene is named only where the DNA matches it firmly. The listing skips clone size in some rows; elsewhere it reads once, few, many or a size class.

v_call,j_call,clone_size,d_call,cdr3_aa,cdr3_nt
TRBV24-1,TRBJ2-2,few,-,CATMDPGATTGELFF,TGTGCCACCATGGACCCAGGGGCCACGACCGGGGAGCTGTTTTTT
TRBV7-9,TRBJ2-7,many,-,CASRGQGGGGSSYEQYF,TGTGCCAGCAGGGGACAAGGTGGGGGCGGGAGCTCCTACGAGCAGTACTTC
TRBV27,TRBJ2-7,-,-,CASSPLRTARRDEQYF,TGTGCCAGCAGTCCACTCCGGACAGCACGAAGAGACGAGCAGTACTTC
TRBV6-2/TRBV6-3,TRBJ2-7,-,TRBD2,CASTIGLADVFLSYEQYF,TGTGCCAGCACAATCGGGCTAGCGGATGTATTTTTATCCTACGAGCAGTACTTC
TRBV24-1,TRBJ2-1,-,TRBD1,CATSPTGKRYNEQFF,TGTGCCACCAGTCCGACAGGGAAGCGCTACAATGAGCAGTTCTTC
TRBV7-9,TRBJ2-5,many,TRBD1,CASSPQGAKETQYF,TGTGCCAGCAGCCCACAGGGGGCCAAAGAGACCCAGTACTTC
TRBV5-1,TRBJ2-7,many,-,CASSPGPETHEQYF,TGCGCCAGCAGCCCCGGGCCTGAAACCCACGAGCAGTACTTC
TRBV12-3/TRBV12-4,TRBJ2-5,-,-,CASSERVGGAETQYF,TGTGCCAGCAGTGAGAGGGTGGGTGGTGCAGAGACCCAGTACTTC
TRBV10-3,TRBJ2-3,-,-,CAISDILAGEGTDTQYF,TGTGCCATCAGTGATATACTAGCCGGAGAGGGGACAGATACGCAGTATTTT
TRBV7-7,TRBJ2-5,few,-,CASSQPGAQETQYF,TGTGCCAGCAGCCAACCTGGCGCCCAAGAGACCCAGTACTTC
TRBV5-1,TRBJ1-3,many,-,CATSPGYSGNTIYF,TGCGCCACCTCCCCCGGCTACTCTGGAAACACCATATATTTT
TRBV12-3/TRBV12-4,TRBJ2-7,-,-,CASRAYNSRSYEQYF,TGTGCCAGCAGGGCATATAATAGTAGATCCTACGAGCAGTACTTC
TRBV7-3,TRBJ2-5,few,-,CASSLMDSATQYF,TGTGCCAGCAGCCTAATGGACTCCGCGACCCAGTACTTC
TRBV4-1,TRBJ1-4,few,-,CASSQEVPFPEKLFF,TGCGCCAGCAGCCAAGAGGTCCCATTCCCCGAAAAACTGTTTTTT
TRBV7-2,TRBJ2-7,few,-,CASTTRASAEYEQYF,TGTGCCAGCACCACGAGGGCTAGCGCTGAATACGAGCAGTACTTC
TRBV2,TRBJ2-7,-,TRBD2,CASKPGLAGYEQYF,TGTGCCAGCAAACCGGGACTAGCTGGCTACGAGCAGTACTTC
TRBV12-3/TRBV12-4,TRBJ2-7,few,TRBD1,CASSPQHRQGVGFYEQYF,TGTGCCAGCAGTCCTCAACACCGACAGGGTGTTGGTTTCTACGAGCAGTACTTC
TRBV7-2,TRBJ2-5,few,TRBD2,CASSLAPPGLAGGETQYF,TGTGCCAGCAGCTTAGCACCTCCCGGACTAGCGGGAGGTGAGACCCAGTACTTC
TRBV5-6,TRBJ2-5,-,-,CASNKGYF,TGTGCCAGCAACAAAGGGTACTTC
TRBV9,TRBJ2-7,-,-,CASSVGEGVFYEQYF,TGTGCCAGCAGCGTAGGGGAGGGGGTGTTCTACGAGCAGTACTTC